The TCR beta chain described here comes from a study of T cells in tuberculosis. Study outcomes and limitations: Samples were chosen by availability of cryopreserved specimens. GMM-specific TCRs were nearer to active tuberculosis alpha repertoires, suggesting expansion. Shorter CDR3-alpha in active tuberculosis partly drove smaller distances.

About this clone itself: Its antigen is still unknown.

Each donor contributed 85,000 to 100,000 T cells on average, unsorted. This CDR3 spans 14 amino acids. Per the germline V gene, CDR1 is SEHNR and CDR2 is FQNEAQ (reference sequence). The junction had 6 bases not matched to a gene; V was cut back by 6 bases and J by 5 bases. Profiling relied on immunoSEQ multiplex PCR, and the TCRdb table lists in-frame clones only, not all of them. The sample shows about 43,000 clones, roughly 94% of them seen only once. Sequencing was carried out using PBMCs. The chain carries TRBV7-9 and TRBJ1-5, with 8 bases lining up with TRBD1. This sequence originates from a donor aged 10-29 years with latent tuberculosis or without tuberculosis infection. Some clones in this sample may be carry-over from other donors' samples. The CDR3 reads CASSFDRGYQPQHF. The CDR3, as DNA: TGTGCCAGCAGTTTCGACAGGGGTTATCAGCCCCAGCATTTT.